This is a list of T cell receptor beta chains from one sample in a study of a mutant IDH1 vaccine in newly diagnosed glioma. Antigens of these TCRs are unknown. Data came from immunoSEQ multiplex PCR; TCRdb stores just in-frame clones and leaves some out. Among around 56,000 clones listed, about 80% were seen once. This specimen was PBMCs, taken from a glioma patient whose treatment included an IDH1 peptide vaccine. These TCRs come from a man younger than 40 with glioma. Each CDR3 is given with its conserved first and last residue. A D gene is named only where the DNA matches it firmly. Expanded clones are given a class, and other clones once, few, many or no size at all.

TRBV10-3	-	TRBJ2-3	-	TGTGCCATCAGGCGGGACACCGTAAGCACAGATACGCAGTATTTT	CAIRRDTVSTDTQYF
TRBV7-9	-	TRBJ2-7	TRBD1	TGTGCCAGCAGCTTATATACAGGGGGCCCCTACGAGCAGTACTTC	CASSLYTGGPYEQYF
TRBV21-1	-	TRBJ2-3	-	TGTGCCAGAGCCGGGTCAGGACTAGCGGGGGGGAGCACAGATACGCAGTATTTT	CARAGSGLAGGSTDTQYF
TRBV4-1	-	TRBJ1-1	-	TGCGCCAGCAGCCGGGAGATCATGAACACTGAAGCTTTCTTT	CASSREIMNTEAFF
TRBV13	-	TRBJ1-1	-	TGTGCCAGCAGCTGCCCCAGGGACAAGAAAGGGTTGATGTGGAGGGACACTGAAGCTTTCTTT	CASSCPRDKKGLMWRDTEAFF
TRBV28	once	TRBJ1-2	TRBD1	TGTGCCAGCAGCGTCAGGGGGCCCCTCTACACCTTC	CASSVRGPLYTF
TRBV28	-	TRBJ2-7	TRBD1	TGTGCCACTGAGACAGGGTACGAGCAGTACTTC	CATETGYEQYF
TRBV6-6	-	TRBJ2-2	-	TGTGCCAGCAGAGACGGTACCGGGGAGCTGTTTTTT	CASRDGTGELFF
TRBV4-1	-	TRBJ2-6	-	TGCGCCAGCAGCTCAGGGTTTGCTGGGGCCAACGTCCTGACTTTC	CASSSGFAGANVLTF
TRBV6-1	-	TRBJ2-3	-	TGTGCCAGCAGACCTCAGGGGAATACGCAGTATTTT	CASRPQGNTQYF
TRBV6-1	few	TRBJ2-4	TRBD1	TGTGCCGGTCGACCAGGGGGCTCAGGCAAAAACATTCAGTACTTC	CAGRPGGSGKNIQYF
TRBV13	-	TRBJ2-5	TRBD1	TGTGCCAGCACCGGACAGGCCCTGGGGACCCAGTACTTC	CASTGQALGTQYF
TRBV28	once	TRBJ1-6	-	TGTGCCAGCTTAAGCCGGGAAAATTCACCCCTCCACTTT	CASLSRENSPLHF
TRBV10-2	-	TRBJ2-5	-	TGCGCCAGCAGTAGACAGGAGTTACAAGAGACCCAGTACTTC	CASSRQELQETQYF
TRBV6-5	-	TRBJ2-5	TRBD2	TGTGCCAGCTCCGAGCGGGGGGGACAAGAGACCCAGTACTTC	CASSERGGQETQYF
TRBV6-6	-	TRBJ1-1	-	TGTGCCACCACGCCGGGACACCTAAAACTGAACACTGAAGCTTTCTTT	CATTPGHLKLNTEAFF
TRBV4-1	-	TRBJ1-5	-	TGCGCCAGCAGCCAAGAGCACGACAGGTGGAATCAGCCCCAGCATTTT	CASSQEHDRWNQPQHF
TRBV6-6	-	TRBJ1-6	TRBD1	TGTGCCAGCAGGGATCAGCGACAGGGGGTGGGATCACCCCTCCACTTT	CASRDQRQGVGSPLHF
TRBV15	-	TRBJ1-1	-	TGTGCCACCAGCAGAACTCTTAGGGGCATCTCCACTGAAGCTTTCTTT	CATSRTLRGISTEAFF
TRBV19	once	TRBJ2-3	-	TGTGCCAGTAGTATTTATCCTAGGATCACAGATACGCAGTATTTT	CASSIYPRITDTQYF
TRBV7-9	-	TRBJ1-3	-	TGTGCCAGCAGCATTGAGGTCTCTGGAAACACCATATATTTT	CASSIEVSGNTIYF
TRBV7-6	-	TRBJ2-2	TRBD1	TGTGCCAGCAGCTTACTGGACAGGGGACCCGGGGAGCTGTTTTTT	CASSLLDRGPGELFF
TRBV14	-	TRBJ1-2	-	TGTGCCAGCAGCCCAACAATATATAATGGCTACACCTTC	CASSPTIYNGYTF
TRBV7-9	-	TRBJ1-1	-	TGTGCCAGCAGCTCTCAATTTAGATCTTTCTTT	CASSSQFRSFF
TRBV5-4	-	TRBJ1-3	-	TGTGCCAGCAGCTTGTGGGAGAAGGGGACGGTGGCATATTTT	CASSLWEKGTVAYF
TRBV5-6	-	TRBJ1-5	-	TGTGCCAGCAGCTTCAGGGGTTATAGCAATCAGCCCCAGCATTTT	CASSFRGYSNQPQHF
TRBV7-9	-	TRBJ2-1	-	TGTGCCAGCAGCCCGGTGAACAGCTACAATGAGCAGTTCTTC	CASSPVNSYNEQFF